Below are 18 T cell receptor beta chains sequenced from a single sample in a study of T cell repertoires in cytomegalovirus infection. These TCRs' antigens remain unknown. TCRdb reanalysed the reads using MiXCR and keeps one entry per CDR3 protein. This table has 250,000 to 400,000 distinct CDR3 sequences, roughly 25% appearing once. This specimen consisted of cultured PBMCs, obtained from culture after CMV antigen stimulation. The receptors derive from a human donor in good health (CMV status not recorded). Some clones in this sample may be carry-over from other donors' samples.

J is TRBJ1-5 and V is TRBV20-1; D is unclear. There are 14 residues in the CDR3. The germline gives CDR1 DFQATT, CDR2 SNEGSKA (reference sequence). Trimming shortened V by 6 bases and J by 3 bases, and 15 bases separated the two germline ends. The CDR3 DNA reads as TGCAGTGCGACCCTAACCGTCGCCAATCAGCCCCAGCATTTT. Its translation is CSATLTVANQPQHF.

The chain links TRBV12-3 or TRBV12-4 to TRBJ1-1, with a tentative D call TRBD1 (6 bases). The CDR3 runs 14 residues. With 4 bases removed from V and 2 bases from J, the gap between germline ends came to 11 bases. The CDR3 is CASSYRTANTEAFF. CDR3 DNA: TGTGCCAGCAGTTATAGGACAGCAAACACTGAAGCTTTCTTT.

This clonotype was seen more than once but under ten times. This chain connects TRBV5-1 to TRBJ2-1; 10 bases line up with TRBD2. V gave up 2 bases and J gave up 6 bases; unmatched junction bases: 8. Germline assignment: CDR1 SGHRS and CDR2 YFSETQ. The CDR3 sequence is 16 residues long. CDR3 protein: CASSLSPGLASNEQFF. CDR3 in DNA: TGCGCCAGCAGCTTAAGCCCGGGACTAGCGTCCAATGAGCAGTTCTTC.

This clonotype showed up many times. The chain carries TRBV12-3 or TRBV12-4 and TRBJ2-3; 11 positions match TRBD2. The CDR3 runs to 17 residues. V lost 5 bases to trimming and J lost 2 bases; unmatched junction nucleotides: 9. Written as DNA, the CDR3 is TGTGCCAGCAGTCTCTCCGGGACTAGCGGCTTCACAGATACGCAGTATTTT. Protein sequence: CASSLSGTSGFTDTQYF.

About this clonotype: A read error may produce the germline difference seen at one junction end. The rearrangement joins TRBV7-9 to TRBJ2-3, with D tentatively TRBD1 (11 bases). The CDR3 is 15 residues long. CDR1 is SEHNR and CDR2 is FQNEAQ in the germline V gene (reference sequence). The CDR3 coding sequence is TGTGCCAGCAGCCGGGGACAGGGGGTTGAGACTAGCGGGCTTTTT. This encodes CASSRGQGVETSGLF.

This chain joins TRBV24-1 and TRBJ1-1; no reliable D call. Trimming shortened V by 7 bases and J by 0 bases, and 8 bases separated the two germline ends. The CDR3 has 13 amino acids. Germline V gives CDR1 KGHDR, CDR2 SFDVKD. The CDR3 region is CATRGRLNTEAFF. The CDR3 DNA reads as TGTGCCACCAGGGGAAGGCTGAACACTGAAGCTTTCTTT.

This clonotype was recorded a few times. The chain links TRBV7-8 to TRBJ1-1, with D perhaps TRBD1 (5 bases). Trimming stripped 2 bases from V and 3 bases from J, with 22 bases between. Germline values: CDR1 SGHVS, CDR2 FQNEAQ. CDR3 length equals 18 residues. CDR3 nucleotides: TGTGCCAGCAGCTTAACCCAACTTGGGTTAACGGGGGACACTGAAGCTTTCTTT. Protein product: CASSLTQLGLTGDTEAFF.

This sequence joins TRBV20-1 and TRBJ2-1, with D tentatively TRBD1 or TRBD2 (5 bases each). The V and J ends lost 0 bases and 8 bases respectively, with 17 bases between them. This CDR3 comprises 15 residues. Germline V gene sequence: CDR1 DFQATT, CDR2 SNEGSKA (reference sequence). CDR3 region: CSARDRGQGKHEQFF. Here the CDR3 DNA reads TGCAGTGCTAGAGATAGAGGGCAGGGTAAGCATGAGCAGTTCTTC.

CDR3 amino acids: CASSPYRDPTEAFF. CDR3 bases: TGTGCCAGCAGCCCGTACAGGGATCCCACTGAAGCTTTCTTT. The rearrangement links TRBV11-3 to TRBJ1-1; possible D gene TRBD1, 6 bases. Germline CDR1 SGHNT, CDR2 YENEEA. V was cut by 5 bases and J by 4 bases, with 14 bases left in between. The CDR3 has 14 residues.

This clonotype came up many times. This chain links TRBV5-4 with TRBJ2-1; unclear D gene. Germline assignment: CDR1 SGHNT and CDR2 YYREEE (reference sequence). The ends were cut back, 7 bases at V and 2 bases at J, with 16 bases in the middle. This CDR3 has 15 amino acids. The CDR3 here is CASYYVSSTYNEQFF. The CDR3 bases are TGTGCCAGCTATTACGTGTCCTCAACCTACAATGAGCAGTTCTTC.

The sample holds a few counts of this clonotype. The chain carries TRBV5-1 and TRBJ1-1, with D maybe TRBD1 (6 bases). V lost 3 bases, J lost 4 bases, and 13 bases lay in between. Germline loops: CDR1 SGHRS, CDR2 YFSETQ. The CDR3 sequence is 14 residues long. The CDR3 DNA is TGCGCCAGCAGCTGGCAGGGGAAAGGCACTGAAGCTTTCTTT. Amino acid sequence: CASSWQGKGTEAFF.

This clonotype was counted a few times. The genes are TRBV6-2 or TRBV6-3 and TRBJ1-1; D unresolved. Germline-derived CDR1 and CDR2 are MNHEY and SVGEGT. V dropped 1 base and J dropped 1 base, with 16 bases sitting between them. This CDR3 has 17 residues. In nucleotides, the CDR3 is TGTGCCAGCAGTTACTTAAGGGCAGGCGGTCCGAACACTGAAGCTTTCTTT. As protein: CASSYLRAGGPNTEAFF.

Written as DNA, the CDR3 is TGTGCCAGCAGTTTGCTAGCGGGAGGGTCGAAGACCCAGTACTTC. This gives the protein CASSLLAGGSKTQYF. The chain is built from TRBV27 and TRBJ2-5; 12 bases are shared with TRBD2. CDR1 is MNHEY and CDR2 is SMNVEV in the germline V gene (reference sequence). This CDR3 is built from 15 residues. J lost 6 bases, V lost 3 bases, and 5 bases had no gene match.

This clonotype was observed a handful of times. V usage is TRBV19 and J usage is TRBJ1-2; D is possibly TRBD1 (6 bases). The V end lost 6 bases, the J end lost 8 bases, and 28 bases lay between the germline ends. The germline CDR1 and CDR2 sequences are LNHDA and SQIVND (reference sequence). CDR3 length: 17 amino acids. The CDR3 region is CASRDPLQGGSGAGYTF. The DNA of the CDR3 is TGTGCCAGTAGAGACCCCCTTCAAGGGGGTAGCGGAGCCGGCTACACCTTC.

This clonotype occurred a few times. The V and J genes are TRBV5-1 and TRBJ1-2; D gene ambiguous. The CDR3 is 15 residues long. Deletions cut 0 bases from V and 9 bases from J, with 18 bases between. Germline V CDR1 and CDR2: SGHRS, YFSETQ. CDR3: CASSLEGSSDNSYTF. The CDR3 DNA reads TGCGCCAGCAGCTTGGAAGGCAGCTCCGATAACAGCTACACCTTC.

This clonotype was recorded a few times. V is TRBV19 and J is TRBJ1-2; 8 bases match TRBD1. V lost 3 bases to trimming and J lost 0 bases; unmatched junction nucleotides: 3. The CDR3 sequence is 15 residues long. Germline CDR1 reads LNHDA; CDR2 reads SQIVND (reference sequence). The CDR3 DNA reads as TGTGCCAGTAGTATCGGACAGGGAGCTAACTATGGCTACACCTTC. Translated, it gives CASSIGQGANYGYTF.

This clonotype was recorded a few times. The chain is built from TRBV12-3 or TRBV12-4 and TRBJ2-5; D may be TRBD2 (6 bases). The ends were cut back, 6 bases at V and 2 bases at J, with 19 bases in the middle. The CDR3 is 16 residues long. The DNA for the CDR3 is TGTGCCAGCAGAGAGGGACTCGCACCGTTTCAAGAGACCCAGTACTTC. It encodes CASREGLAPFQETQYF.

The gene calls are TRBV3-1 and TRBJ2-1, with D tentatively TRBD1 or TRBD2 (6 bases each). The germline V and J ends were trimmed by 6 bases and 7 bases, with 19 bases remaining between them. CDR3 length equals 15 residues. The germline V gene has CDR1 LGHDT and CDR2 YNNKEL (reference sequence). In nucleotides, the CDR3 is TGTGCCAGCAGGTTAGAAGGGGGAGGAGGTAATGAGCAGTTCTTC. Translation: CASRLEGGGGNEQFF.